This TCR beta chain was sequenced for a study of blood T cell repertoires in COVID-19 (dated by TCRdb to 2020 to 2022). General notes on the study: Collaborator samples came from the United States, Italy and Spain and covered acute and convalescent phases of COVID-19. The prospective study material was composed of cDNA or gDNA derived from T cells, B-cell-depleted T cells, or PBMCs. The dataset comprised deeply sampled blood TCRbeta repertoires from subjects exposed to, actively infected with, or recovered from COVID-19. The repertoires were released in a freely available public database meant as a resource for research on the immune response to SARS-CoV-2. The samples were drawn from the first 160 participants of the ongoing ImmuneRACE study and from more than 1,000 subjects provided by 6 global collaborators. A de-identified subject ID, COVID-19 status, age in years and sex were almost always included in the sample metadata. Where available, HLA class I and class II types were taken from metadata supplied by the sample provider and were not determined by assay-based typing. What the research found in general, with its limitations: The amount of clinical and demographic metadata varied by source and participant and was provided uncurated.

Whole blood was collected in K2EDTA tubes by collaborating institutions according to the institutions' own protocols. Collaborator samples were shipped for TCRbeta analysis as frozen whole blood, isolated PBMCs, or DNA extracted from either sample type. The immunoSEQ Assay, a bias-controlled multiplex PCR, was used to amplify TCRbeta CDR3 regions from genomic DNA. As for how the authors treated the data: Within the assay, amplification of reference gene primers was used to estimate how many nucleated cells each sample contained. To quantify the absolute abundance of each unique TCRbeta CDR3 rearrangement, sequence reads were collapsed and filtered. For each sample, productive Simpson clonality was calculated as the square root of Simpson's diversity index across productive rearrangements. Here the immuneACCESS table is served through TCRdb, limited to in-frame sequences with V and J called. Missing clones are a known gap in these copies; in checked studies unresolved V genes cover under half, and the rest lacks a known reason. V and J calls and clone size follow that table, whereas D and trimming were derived from the DNA. The sample table shows 36,000 or so clones, and 88% are seen once. Approximately 5% of the sample is taken by the ten largest.

The CDR3 contains 18 residues, cysteine and phenylalanine counted. Only the CDR3 DNA is retained, 54 bases long and in frame from the first base. Taken from the germline V gene (reference sequence), the CDR1 and CDR2 loops are LGHDT and YNNKEL. Unmatched junction bases come to 11, with V trimmed by 1 base and J by 4 bases. Note on this clone: What antigen it recognizes has not been identified. Per-nucleotide qualities are absent, and no much larger clonotype sits a single base away.

The specimen sequenced was peripheral blood. The chain is made from TRBV3-1 (or the pseudogene TRBV3-2) and TRBJ2-1, and TRBD2 matches 9 of the central bases. This clonotype originated in a woman in her seventies with active COVID-19. The DNA is TGTGCCAGCAGCCAAGGGAGAAGTAGCGGGGGATTTTACAATGAGCAGTTCTTC. Its amino acids are CASSQGRSSGGFYNEQFF.